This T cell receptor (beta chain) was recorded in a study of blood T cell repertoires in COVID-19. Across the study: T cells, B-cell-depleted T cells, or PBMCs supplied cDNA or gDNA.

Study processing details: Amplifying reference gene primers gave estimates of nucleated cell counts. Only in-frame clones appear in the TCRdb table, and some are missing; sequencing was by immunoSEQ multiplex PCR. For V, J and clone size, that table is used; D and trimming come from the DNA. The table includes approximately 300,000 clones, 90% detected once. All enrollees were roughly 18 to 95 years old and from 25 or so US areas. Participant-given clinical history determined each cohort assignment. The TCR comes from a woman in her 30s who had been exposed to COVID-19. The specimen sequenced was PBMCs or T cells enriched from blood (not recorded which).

CDR3 loop: CASSVNPGGRAGEQFF. The CDR3 DNA reads TGTGCCAGCAGCGTAAACCCGGGGGGTAGGGCGGGTGAGCAGTTCTTC. The V call is TRBV9, the J call TRBJ2-1; TRBD2 matches 7 bases. Germline V gene lookup returns CDR1 SGDLS and CDR2 YYNGEE. V trimming: 1 base; J trimming: 9 bases; junction bases outside the gene matches: 13. This CDR3 has 16 amino acids.